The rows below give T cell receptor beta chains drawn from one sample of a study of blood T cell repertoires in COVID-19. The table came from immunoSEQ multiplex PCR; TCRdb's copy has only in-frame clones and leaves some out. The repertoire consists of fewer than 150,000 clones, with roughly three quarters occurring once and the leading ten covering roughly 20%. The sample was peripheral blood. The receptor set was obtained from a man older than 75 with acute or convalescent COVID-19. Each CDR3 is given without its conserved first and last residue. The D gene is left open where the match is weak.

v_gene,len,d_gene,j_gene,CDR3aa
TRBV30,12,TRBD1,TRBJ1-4,AWKRPGQGQELF
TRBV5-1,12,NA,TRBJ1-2,ASSLDSSNYGYT
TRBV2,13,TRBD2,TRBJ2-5,ANGLAGGTQETQY
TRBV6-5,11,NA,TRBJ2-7,ASSTPRDGEQY
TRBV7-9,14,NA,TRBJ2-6,ASSPRRGSGANVLT
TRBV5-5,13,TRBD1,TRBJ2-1,ASSPGPDRGYEQF
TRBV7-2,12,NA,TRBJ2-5,ASSLGAAQETQY
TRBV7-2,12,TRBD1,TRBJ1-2,ASSPWDRAYGYT
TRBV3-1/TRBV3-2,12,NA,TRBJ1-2,ASSSPSTRHDYT
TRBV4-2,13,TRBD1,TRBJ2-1,ASSPWTGGYNEQF
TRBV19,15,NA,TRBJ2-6,ASSRQEGASGANVLT
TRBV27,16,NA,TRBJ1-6,ASSPLFEGSSYNSPLH
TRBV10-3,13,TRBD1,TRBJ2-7,AISRQTGSSYEQY
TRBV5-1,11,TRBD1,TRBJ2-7,ASSRTGIYEQY
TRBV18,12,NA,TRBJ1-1,ASSPSMRGTEAF
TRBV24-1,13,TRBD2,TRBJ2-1,ATSDVAGGPNEQF
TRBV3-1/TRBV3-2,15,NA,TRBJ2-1,ASSRTPGTFRYNEQF
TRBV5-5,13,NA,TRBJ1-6,ASSLWRGNNSPLH